These T cell receptor beta chains were read from a single sample in a study of neoadjuvant anti-PD-1 for oral cavity cancer. The repertoire was sequenced with immunoSEQ multiplex PCR; TCRdb's copy has only in-frame clones and lacks some. The table has 9,000 to 9,500 clones, over 50% seen once; the top ten hold roughly 8%. Sequences were derived from tumor tissue, sampled before nivolumab (anti-PD-1) treatment. Source of these receptors: a person between 40 and 79 years old with oral cavity squamous cell carcinoma. Each CDR3 is given with its conserved first and last residue. A D gene is named only where the DNA matches it firmly. Rows may omit the clone size; those that give it use once, few, many or a size class.

j_call,d_call,clone_size,v_call,cdr3_nt,cdr3_aa
TRBJ2-2,TRBD1,NA,TRBV13,TGTGCCAGCAGCCCAGGGGGCTGGGCCGGGGAGCTGTTTTTT,CASSPGGWAGELFF
TRBJ2-7,NA,NA,TRBV6-6,TGTGCCAGCACGGGGTCCTACGAGCAGTACTTC,CASTGSYEQYF
TRBJ2-2,NA,NA,TRBV30,TGTGCCTGGAGTTCATTGTCCGGCGGGGAGCTGTTTTTT,CAWSSLSGGELFF
TRBJ1-1,NA,NA,TRBV19,TGTGCCAGTAGCGGTACTCTTTGGGGGAGGTCTGAAGCTTTCTTT,CASSGTLWGRSEAFF
TRBJ1-6,NA,NA,TRBV10-3,TGTGCCATCAGGGACCAGAGGGCCGAGGCTTCACCCCTCCACTTT,CAIRDQRAEASPLHF
TRBJ2-3,NA,NA,TRBV19,TGTGCCAGTAGTATCCCCAGCACGGGGGATACGCAGTATTTT,CASSIPSTGDTQYF
TRBJ1-1,NA,NA,TRBV5-1,TGCGCCAGCAGCTTGGTAAGCGGGAGCACTGAAGCTTTCTTT,CASSLVSGSTEAFF
TRBJ2-7,NA,NA,TRBV6-1,TGTGCCAGCAGCTTCCTCTACGAGCAGTACTTC,CASSFLYEQYF
TRBJ1-6,NA,NA,TRBV6-5,TGTGCCAGCAGCCTCGGAAATAATTCACCCCTCCACTTT,CASSLGNNSPLHF
TRBJ1-1,TRBD1,once,TRBV5-1,TGCGCCAGCAGCCCCAGGGGGGCCGCTCTCCGGAACACTGAAGCTTTCTTT,CASSPRGAALRNTEAFF
TRBJ2-5,NA,few,TRBV11-2,TGTGCCAGCAGCTTGCTAGCGCCCCAAGAGACCCAGTACTTC,CASSLLAPQETQYF
TRBJ1-2,NA,NA,TRBV25-1,TGTGCCAGCAGTGGCCCCCGGACATGGAGCTACACCTTC,CASSGPRTWSYTF
TRBJ2-1,NA,NA,TRBV4-1,TGCGCCAGCAGCCAAGAGTACGGACGCCGTAGTATTGAGCAGTTCTTC,CASSQEYGRRSIEQFF
TRBJ1-1,NA,NA,TRBV7-2,TGTGCCAGCAGCTACATGAACACTGAAGCTTTCTTT,CASSYMNTEAFF
TRBJ2-3,NA,few,TRBV9,TGTGCCAGCAGCCCCGGCGGAGGCCCAGATACGCAGTATTTT,CASSPGGGPDTQYF
TRBJ1-1,NA,NA,TRBV10-2,TGCGCCAGCGCCCGCTTGGGAAACACTGAAGCTTTCTTT,CASARLGNTEAFF
TRBJ2-5,NA,NA,TRBV6-5,TGTGCCAGCAGTTCTTCCCGGGGCAGGGGTGCGGAGACCCAGTACTTC,CASSSSRGRGAETQYF
TRBJ1-5,NA,NA,TRBV13,TGTGCCAGCAGCGTCCGGGGGGCAGATCAGCCCCAGCATTTT,CASSVRGADQPQHF
TRBJ1-2,NA,NA,TRBV28,TGTGCCAGCAGTTTAAGGTCAGGGCCCTATGGCTACACCTTC,CASSLRSGPYGYTF
TRBJ2-5,NA,few,TRBV11-3,TGTGCCAGCAGCTTAGGGGGGCGAGAGACCCAGTACTTC,CASSLGGRETQYF
TRBJ2-5,NA,NA,TRBV6-1,TGTGCCAGCAGTACAGGGGGGGCTCAAGAGACCCAGTACTTC,CASSTGGAQETQYF
TRBJ2-7,TRBD2,NA,TRBV9,TGTGCCAGCAGCCTCACTAGCGGGAGCTCCTACGAGCAGTACTTC,CASSLTSGSSYEQYF
TRBJ2-7,NA,few,TRBV18,TGTGCCAGCTCACCAAGCCGGGGTTACTACGAGCAGTACTTC,CASSPSRGYYEQYF
TRBJ1-3,NA,NA,TRBV9,TGTGCCAGCAGCGTAGAAGGCAGCTCTGGAAACACCATATATTTT,CASSVEGSSGNTIYF
TRBJ2-5,NA,NA,TRBV11-3,TGTGCCAGCAGCCGGGGTGAGGGCGTCGGGACCCAGTACTTC,CASSRGEGVGTQYF
TRBJ1-1,TRBD1,NA,TRBV6-5,TGTGCCAGCAGCAGACAGGGGGGGAAAGCTTTCTTT,CASSRQGGKAFF
TRBJ2-7,TRBD2,NA,TRBV19,TGTGCCAGTAGTATCGGGGCTAGCGGGGGCCCTCTCTCCTACGAGCAGTACTTC,CASSIGASGGPLSYEQYF
TRBJ2-1,NA,few,TRBV28,TGTGCCAGCAGGGGCTCCTACAATGAGCAGTTCTTC,CASRGSYNEQFF
TRBJ2-3,NA,few,TRBV21-1,TGTGCCAGCAGCAAAGTTCAACGGACCACCTTAGATACGCAGTATTTT,CASSKVQRTTLDTQYF